These 18 T cell receptor beta chains share one sample of origin, sequenced in a study of shared clonotypes between healthy human individuals. Clones were sequenced by immunoSEQ multiplex PCR, and TCRdb holds only the in-frame ones, with some missing. The sample lists 550,000 to 700,000 clones; about 80% were seen once. Sequenced sample: memory CD4+ T cells sorted from blood. Specified subset: CD45RA-negative fraction. Receptors were obtained from a woman under 40 in good health.

The chain couples TRBV7-9 to TRBJ2-5, with 14 bases aligning to TRBD2. The CDR3 length is 16 residues. Unmatched junction bases numbered 7, after V lost 5 bases and J lost 5 bases. The germline V gene encodes CDR1 SEHNR and CDR2 FQNEAQ (reference sequence). Here the CDR3 DNA reads TGTGCCAGCAGCCCCCGACTAGCGGGAGGGGGTGAGACCCAGTACTTC. Its translation is CASSPRLAGGGETQYF.

The J gene is TRBJ1-1, the V gene TRBV4-1; D might be TRBD1 (5 bases). V was pared by 4 bases and J by 1 base, with 13 bases between. The CDR3 sequence is 15 residues long. In germline, CDR1 is MGHRA, CDR2 YSYEKL. The CDR3 spells CASSRPDRKNTEAFF. CDR3 coding DNA: TGCGCCAGCAGCCGACCCGACAGAAAGAACACTGAAGCTTTCTTT.

The V call is TRBV2, the J call TRBJ1-2; D is ambiguous. Between the trimmed V and J ends, which lost 4 bases and 7 bases, there was a span of 13 bases. This CDR3 region has 13 residues. Germline V gives CDR1 SNHLY, CDR2 FYNNEI. This CDR3 is CASSVYKGRGYTF. In nucleotides, the CDR3 is TGTGCCAGCAGTGTTTATAAGGGCCGTGGCTACACCTTC.

The chain recombines TRBV2 with TRBJ1-1, with D perhaps TRBD1 (5 bases). Germline-derived CDR1 and CDR2 are SNHLY and FYNNEI. This CDR3 is built from 13 residues. Trimming left V 10 bases short and J 0 bases short, with 12 bases between. The CDR3 DNA is TGTGCCACCATGGGACTGATGAACACTGAAGCTTTCTTT. This translates into CATMGLMNTEAFF.

This clone has just a few counts. The chain recombines TRBV19 with TRBJ2-7, with D maybe TRBD1 (5 bases). The CDR3 runs to 14 residues. Deletions cut 6 bases from V and 6 bases from J, with 18 bases between. CDR1 and CDR2 (germline): LNHDA, SQIVND (reference sequence). CDR3 sequence: CASRAKDRSSEQYF. Here the CDR3 DNA reads TGTGCCAGTAGGGCTAAAGACAGATCGTCCGAGCAGTACTTC.

In its sample, this clone was seen a few times. This sequence joins TRBV27 and TRBJ1-1; D possibly corresponds to TRBD1 (5 bases). The germline V gene has CDR1 MNHEY and CDR2 SMNVEV (reference sequence). The germline V and J ends were trimmed by 5 bases and 1 base, with 17 bases remaining between them. The CDR3 length is 16 residues. The CDR3 bases are TGTGCCAGCAGTGGGATTCGGGGACGGCCGAACACTGAAGCTTTCTTT. This codes for CASSGIRGRPNTEAFF.

The J gene is TRBJ2-2, the V gene TRBV5-1, with 13 positions matching TRBD2. The CDR3 consists of 17 residues. J gave up 3 bases and V 2 bases, and 4 bases lay outside the gene matches. Germline CDR1 reads SGHRS; CDR2 reads YFSETQ. The CDR3 DNA reads as TGCGCCAGCAGCTTAACTAGCGGGAGGGCCCACACCGGGGAGCTGTTTTTT. Amino acids: CASSLTSGRAHTGELFF.

This sequence joins TRBV5-1 and TRBJ1-4; a weak D match, TRBD1 (5 bases). Germline V gives CDR1 SGHRS, CDR2 YFSETQ. The V end was cut by 5 bases, the J end by 6 bases, with 14 bases between. The CDR3 spans 14 residues. The CDR3 is CASRPGPTDEKLFF. The CDR3 nucleotides are TGCGCCAGCAGACCGGGACCCACTGATGAAAAACTGTTTTTT. Full variable domain (outside the CDR3, taken from reference TRBV5-1 and TRBJ1-4): KAGVTQTPRYLIKTRGQQVTLSCSPISGHRSVSWYQQTPGQGLQFLFEYFSETQRNKGNFPGRFSGRQFSNSRSEMNVSTLELGDSALYLCASRPGPTDEKLFFGSGTQLSVL.

This sequence joins TRBV11-3 and TRBJ2-3; TRBD2 matches 7 bases. Germline-derived CDR1 and CDR2 are SGHNT and YENEEA. This CDR3 has 13 residues. V was clipped by 4 bases and J by 3 bases; unmatched bases: 1. CDR3 region: CASSSGGTDTQYF. The CDR3 DNA reads TGTGCCAGCAGCTCGGGGGGTACAGATACGCAGTATTTT. The full variable domain, with the rest looked up from reference TRBV11-3 and TRBJ2-3, is EAGVVQSPRYKIIEKKQPVAFWCNPISGHNTLYWYLQNLGQGPELLIRYENEEAVDDSQLPKDRFSAERLKGVDSTLKIQPAELGDSAVYLCASSSGGTDTQYFGPGTRLTVL.

V usage is TRBV6-6 and J usage is TRBJ2-7, with 10 bases matching TRBD2. CDR1 is MNHNY, CDR2 SVGAGI, per germline (reference sequence). The CDR3 runs 16 residues. V was pared by 2 bases and J by 4 bases, with 8 bases of the junction left unmatched. CDR3 DNA sequence: TGTGCCAGCAGTTACCGAAGGACTAGCGGAGGATACGAGCAGTACTTC. Translating gives CASSYRRTSGGYEQYF.

The rearrangement joins TRBV27 to TRBJ2-7, with TRBD1 identical over 8 bases. CDR1 is MNHEY, CDR2 SMNVEV, per germline (reference sequence). The V gene end was trimmed by 8 bases and the J gene end by 3 bases; junction bases not matched to a gene: 6. The CDR3 consists of 13 residues. The CDR3 here is CASGTTGGYEQYF. CDR3 in DNA: TGTGCCAGCGGCACAACAGGGGGCTACGAGCAGTACTTC.

The V call is TRBV28, the J call TRBJ2-7, with D possibly TRBD2 on 5 matching bases. V dropped 5 bases and J dropped 0 bases, with 11 bases sitting between them. There are 14 residues in the CDR3. CDR1 and CDR2 (germline): MDHEN, SYDVKM. The CDR3 DNA is TGTGCCAGCAGTAATCAAGAGGGCTCCTACGAGCAGTACTTC. It specifies CASSNQEGSYEQYF.

The V and J genes are TRBV28 and TRBJ2-3; 10 nucleotides agree with TRBD2. The CDR3 runs 15 residues. Trimming removed 6 bases from V and 7 bases from J; junction bases left unmatched: 10. CDR1 is MDHEN and CDR2 is SYDVKM in the germline V gene. The CDR3 protein is CASRPGLAEVHTQYF. The CDR3 DNA reads TGTGCCAGCAGGCCCGGACTAGCGGAAGTCCATACGCAGTATTTT.

V and J are TRBV19 and TRBJ2-1; TRBD2 aligns across 9 bases. The CDR3 totals 15 residues. The junction had 5 bases not matched to a gene; V was cut back by 4 bases and J by 4 bases. CDR1 is LNHDA and CDR2 is SQIVND in the germline V gene (reference sequence). The CDR3 coding sequence is TGTGCCAGTAGTAGTAGCGGGAGTAGGTACAATGAGCAGTTCTTC. This encodes CASSSSGSRYNEQFF.

The chain employs TRBV15 and TRBJ2-1; the match to TRBD1 covers 8 bases. Germline CDR1 and CDR2: LNHNV and YYDKDF (reference sequence). The CDR3 is 13 residues long. The ends lost 2 bases at V and 15 bases at J; junction bases unmatched: 9. The chain's CDR3 is CATSRNLRQGMFF. DNA of the CDR3: TGTGCCACCAGCAGAAACCTAAGACAGGGGATGTTCTTC.

This chain joins TRBV11-2 and TRBJ2-7, with a possible D match to TRBD1 (7 bases). Germline CDR1 and CDR2: SGHAT and FQNNGV. The CDR3 is 15 amino acids. With 0 bases removed from V and 7 bases from J, the gap between germline ends came to 16 bases. CDR3 coding DNA: TGTGCCAGCAGCTTAGATAGTACAGGGGCGGGGGAGCAGTACTTC. Its translation is CASSLDSTGAGEQYF. The whole variable domain, remainder taken from reference TRBV11-2 and TRBJ2-7, is EAGVAQSPRYKIIEKRQSVAFWCNPISGHATLYWYQQILGQGPKLLIQFQNNGVVDDSQLPKDRFSAERLKGVDSTLKIQPAKLEDSAVYLCASSLDSTGAGEQYFGPGTRLTVT.

The chain uses TRBV10-2 and TRBJ2-1, with 11 positions matching TRBD2. From germline, CDR1 is WSHSY and CDR2 SAAADI. The ends lost 4 bases at V and 6 bases at J; junction bases unmatched: 5. This CDR3 is built from 15 residues. The CDR3 is CASSALAGAPNEQFF. For the CDR3, the DNA is TGCGCCAGCAGTGCACTAGCGGGAGCCCCCAATGAGCAGTTCTTC.

The chain links TRBV6-5 to TRBJ2-3; 7 positions match TRBD2. There are 15 residues in the CDR3. Germline V lookup: CDR1 MNHEY, CDR2 SVGAGI. The V segment lost 7 bases and the J segment 3 bases; nucleotides outside the gene matches: 10. The DNA of the CDR3 is TGTGCCAGCACCCCCGCGGGAGTGGTGACAGATACGCAGTATTTT. Protein: CASTPAGVVTDTQYF.